The 2 T cell receptor beta chains below come from one sample, sequenced in a study of T cell responses to AZD1222 COVID-19 vaccine. The data were produced by immunoSEQ multiplex PCR, yet TCRdb's version contains in-frame clones alone and is incomplete. In the table there are 100,000 to 150,000 clones, approximately 89% of which are singletons. Sequences were derived from peripheral blood, sampled on day 0 of AZD1222 vaccination. The receptors stem from an adult in good health.

The sample holds one count of this clone. The chain joins TRBV7-8 to TRBJ2-6, with a tentative D call TRBD1 (6 bases). Germline CDR1 reads SGHVS; CDR2 reads FQNEAQ. The CDR3 extends over 16 amino acids. V shed 2 bases and J shed 2 bases, with 10 bases lying between them. DNA for the CDR3: TGTGCCAGCAGCTTAATTGAGGGGGCTGGGGCCAACGTCCTGACTTTC. Encoded protein: CASSLIEGAGANVLTF.

The genes are TRBV5-6 and TRBJ1-2, with 8 bases lining up with TRBD1. The CDR3 is 15 amino acids. V was pared by 1 base and J by 4 bases, with 6 bases of the junction left unmatched. Germline CDR1 is SGHDT and CDR2 is YYEEEE. As DNA, the CDR3 is TGTGCCAGCAGCTTGACGGGACAGGCCTTCTATGGCTACACCTTC. Its protein is CASSLTGQAFYGYTF. Based on the CDR3 plus reference TRBV5-6 and TRBJ1-2, the full variable domain is DAGVTQSPTHLIKTRGQQVTLRCSPKSGHDTVSWYQQALGQGPQFIFQYYEEEERQRGNFPDRFSGHQFPNYSSELNVNALLLGDSALYLCASSLTGQAFYGYTFGSGTRLTVV.